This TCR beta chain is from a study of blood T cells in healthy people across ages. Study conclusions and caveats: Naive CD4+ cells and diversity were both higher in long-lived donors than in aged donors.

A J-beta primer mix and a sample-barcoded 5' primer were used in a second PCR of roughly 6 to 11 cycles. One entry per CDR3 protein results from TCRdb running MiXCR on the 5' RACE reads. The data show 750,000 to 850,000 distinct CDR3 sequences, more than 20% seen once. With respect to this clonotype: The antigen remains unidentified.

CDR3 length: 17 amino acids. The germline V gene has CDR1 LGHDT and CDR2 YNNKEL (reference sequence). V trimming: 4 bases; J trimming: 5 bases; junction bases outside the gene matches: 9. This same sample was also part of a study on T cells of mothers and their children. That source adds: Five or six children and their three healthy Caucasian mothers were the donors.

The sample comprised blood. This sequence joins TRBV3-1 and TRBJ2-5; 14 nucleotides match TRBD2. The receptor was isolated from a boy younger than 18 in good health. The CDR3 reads CASSRTGTSGRVETQYF. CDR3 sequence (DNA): TGTGCCAGCAGCCGCACCGGGACTAGCGGGAGAGTTGAGACCCAGTACTTC.